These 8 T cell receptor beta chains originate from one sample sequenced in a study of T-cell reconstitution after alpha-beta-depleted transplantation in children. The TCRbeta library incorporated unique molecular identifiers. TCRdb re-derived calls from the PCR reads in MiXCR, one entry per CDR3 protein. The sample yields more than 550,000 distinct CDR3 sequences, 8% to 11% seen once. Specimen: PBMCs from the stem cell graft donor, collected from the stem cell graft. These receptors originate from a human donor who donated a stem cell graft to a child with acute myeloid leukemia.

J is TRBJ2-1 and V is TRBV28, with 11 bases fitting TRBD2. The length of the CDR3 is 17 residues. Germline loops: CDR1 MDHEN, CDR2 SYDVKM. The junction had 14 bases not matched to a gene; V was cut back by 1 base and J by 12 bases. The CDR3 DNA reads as TGTGCCAGCAGTTTATCCGGGACTAGCGGATCCCGGGATCGGCAGTTCTTC. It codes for CASSLSGTSGSRDRQFF.

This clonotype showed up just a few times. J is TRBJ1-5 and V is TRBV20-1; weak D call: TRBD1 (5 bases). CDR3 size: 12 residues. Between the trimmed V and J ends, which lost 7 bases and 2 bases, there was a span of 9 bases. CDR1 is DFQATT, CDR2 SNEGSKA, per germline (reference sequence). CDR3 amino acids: CSEGGGNQPQHF. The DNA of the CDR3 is TGCAGTGAAGGAGGGGGCAATCAGCCCCAGCATTTT.

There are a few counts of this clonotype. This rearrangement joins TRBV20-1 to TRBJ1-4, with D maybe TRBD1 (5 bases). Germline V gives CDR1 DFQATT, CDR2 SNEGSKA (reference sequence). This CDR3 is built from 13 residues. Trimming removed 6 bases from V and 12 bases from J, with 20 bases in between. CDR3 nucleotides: TGCAGTGCCGCGGGACGGCCGAAAATTGAACTGTTTTTT. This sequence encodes CSAAGRPKIELFF.

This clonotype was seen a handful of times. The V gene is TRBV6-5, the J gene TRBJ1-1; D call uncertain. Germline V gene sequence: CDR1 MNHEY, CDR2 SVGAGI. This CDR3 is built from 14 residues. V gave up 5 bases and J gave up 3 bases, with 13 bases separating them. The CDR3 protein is CASSHRTVDTEAFF. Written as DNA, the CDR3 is TGTGCCAGCAGTCACCGGACTGTGGACACTGAAGCTTTCTTT.

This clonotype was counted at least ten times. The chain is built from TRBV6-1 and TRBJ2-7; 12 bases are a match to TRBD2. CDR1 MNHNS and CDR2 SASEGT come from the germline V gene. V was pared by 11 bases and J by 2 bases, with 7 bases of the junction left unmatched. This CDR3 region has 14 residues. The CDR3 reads CAVRLAGETYEQYF. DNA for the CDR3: TGTGCCGTACGACTAGCGGGAGAGACCTACGAGCAGTACTTC.

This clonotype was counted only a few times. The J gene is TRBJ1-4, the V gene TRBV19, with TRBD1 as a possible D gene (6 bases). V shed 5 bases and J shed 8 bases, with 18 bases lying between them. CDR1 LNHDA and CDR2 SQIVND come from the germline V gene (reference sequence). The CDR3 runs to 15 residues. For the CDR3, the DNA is TGTGCCAGTAGTCCCCGACAGGCCAAGAAGGAAAAACTGTTTTTT. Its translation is CASSPRQAKKEKLFF.

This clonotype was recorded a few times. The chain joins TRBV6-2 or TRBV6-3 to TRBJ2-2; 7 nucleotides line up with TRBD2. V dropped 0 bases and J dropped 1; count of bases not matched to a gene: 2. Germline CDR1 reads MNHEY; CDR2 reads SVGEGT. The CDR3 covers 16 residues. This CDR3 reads CASSYSSGVNTGELFF. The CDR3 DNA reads TGTGCCAGCAGTTACTCAAGCGGGGTGAACACCGGGGAGCTGTTTTTT.

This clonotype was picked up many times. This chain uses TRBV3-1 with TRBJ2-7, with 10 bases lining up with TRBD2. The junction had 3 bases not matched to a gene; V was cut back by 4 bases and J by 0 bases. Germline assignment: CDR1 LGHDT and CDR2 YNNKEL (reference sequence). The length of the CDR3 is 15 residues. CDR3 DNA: TGTGCCAGCAGCCGGGGGACTAGCGCCTCCTACGAGCAGTACTTC. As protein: CASSRGTSASYEQYF.